This T cell receptor (beta chain) derives from a study of blood T cell repertoires in COVID-19 (TCRdb year 2020). Study-level background: The collaborator samples originated in the United States, Italy and Spain and spanned the acute and convalescent phases of COVID-19. The samples were drawn from the first 160 participants of the ongoing ImmuneRACE study and from 1,254 subjects provided by 6 global collaborators. The prospective study material was composed of cDNA or gDNA derived from T cells, B-cell-depleted T cells, or PBMCs. Deeply sampled blood TCRbeta repertoires from subjects exposed to, actively infected with, or recovered from COVID-19 were included in the dataset. Where available, HLA class I and class II types were obtained from metadata supplied by the sample provider rather than from assay-based typing. The repertoires were released in a freely available public database intended as a resource for research on the immune response to SARS-CoV-2. Nearly every sample came with metadata listing a de-identified subject ID, COVID-19 status, age in years and sex.

Cut back by 3 bases and 0 bases, the V and J ends lie 9 bases apart. Spanning cysteine to phenylalanine, the CDR3 consists of 14 amino acids. The CDR3 DNA has 42 bases and is translated from base 1. Reading the germline V gene (reference sequence) gives CDR1 GTSNPN and CDR2 SVGIG. Concerning this clone: Its antigen remains undetermined. The sample holds no much larger clone one base away, and base qualities are not on file.

The collaborating institutions used their own protocols to collect whole blood in K2EDTA tubes. For TCRbeta analysis, collaborator samples were shipped as frozen whole blood, as isolated PBMCs, or as DNA extracted from either sample type. The immunoSEQ Assay, a bias-controlled multiplex PCR, was used to amplify TCRbeta CDR3 regions from genomic DNA. Concerning the study's data processing: The number of nucleated cells in each sample was estimated from the amplification of reference gene primers within the assay. To quantify the absolute abundance of each unique TCRbeta CDR3 rearrangement, sequence reads were collapsed and filtered. For each sample, productive Simpson clonality was calculated as the square root of Simpson's diversity index across productive rearrangements. The clones in this table, taken by TCRdb from immuneACCESS, are in-frame only. Not every clone is retained; where verified, under half of the shortfall comes from an unresolved V gene, and the cause of the rest is unknown. V, J and clone size are those of that table, while D and trimming were read from the DNA. A total of some 87,000 clones appear in this sample, around four fifths of them only once. The ten largest clones represent 30% to 45% of the sample.

General conclusions and limits of the study: Clinical and demographic metadata were provided uncurated, with the amount varying by source and participant.

The clonotype was recovered from an older man with active or convalescent COVID-19. This sequence uses TRBV30 and TRBJ1-3; TRBD1 is a weak D gene call, 5 bases matching. Sequencing input: peripheral blood. The CDR3: CAWRWGSSGNTIYF. The DNA is as follows: TGTGCCTGGAGGTGGGGCAGCTCTGGAAACACCATATATTTT.